A single sample is the source of the 24 T cell receptor beta chains below, sequenced in a study of spatial heterogeneity in lung cancer. General study results and limits: Expanded alpha and beta TCR counts within tumors tracked tumor mutation counts.

Their specific antigens are unknown. TCRdb re-called the 5' RACE reads with MiXCR, one entry per CDR3 protein. Altogether over 10,000 distinct CDR3 sequences are present, around 6% being singletons, with the ten largest covering roughly 11%. The sample's time point: sample taken at primary tumor resection. Sequenced here: lung tumor tissue, sampled at surgery. Receptor source: a female donor with early-stage non-small cell lung cancer.

This clonotype was seen ten or more times. The V call is TRBV12-5, the J call TRBJ1-1; no definite D call. V was clipped by 6 bases and J by 1 base, with 9 bases between them. CDR1 LGHNT and CDR2 FRNRAP come from the germline V gene. This CDR3 has 13 amino acids. The chain's CDR3 is CASGPLKNTEAFF. CDR3 DNA: TGTGCTAGTGGCCCTTTGAAGAACACTGAAGCTTTCTTT.

This clonotype was counted many times. CDR3 coding DNA: TGTGCCAGCAGCTGGGGCAGGGGATACAATGAGCAGTTCTTC. Translated: CASSWGRGYNEQFF. The gene calls are TRBV7-2 and TRBJ2-1; the D gene is possibly TRBD1 (6 bases). The V gene's germline CDR1 is SGHTA and CDR2 FQGNSA. The CDR3 extends over 14 amino acids. V was shortened by 4 bases and J by 4 bases, with 11 bases between the two germline ends.

In its sample, this clonotype was seen many times. The chain has TRBV5-4 and TRBJ2-2, with D perhaps assigned TRBD1 or TRBD2 (5 bases each). This CDR3 contains 17 residues. Trimming left V 3 bases short and J 0 bases short, with 15 bases between. Per germline, CDR1 SGHNT and CDR2 YYREEE (reference sequence). The CDR3 sequence is CASSSFGATANTGELFF. DNA of the CDR3: TGTGCCAGCAGCTCGTTCGGGGCCACCGCGAACACCGGGGAGCTGTTTTTT. The variable domain in full, completed from reference TRBV5-4 and TRBJ2-2, reads ETGVTQSPTHLIKTRGQQVTLRCSSQSGHNTVSWYQQALGQGPQFIFQYYREEENGRGNFPPRFSGLQFPNYSSELNVNALELDDSALYLCASSSFGATANTGELFFGEGSRLTVL.

At least ten counts were recorded for this clonotype. The chain recombines TRBV6-2 or TRBV6-3 with TRBJ2-7; 14 bases are shared with TRBD2. Germline V lookup: CDR1 MNHEY, CDR2 SVGEGT. V shed 5 bases and J 3 bases; nucleotides not matched to a gene: 3. This CDR3 has 15 residues. The CDR3 region is CASSRTSGGIYEQYF. The CDR3 DNA reads as TGTGCCAGCAGTCGGACTAGCGGGGGGATCTACGAGCAGTACTTC.

This clonotype was seen at least ten times. This chain joins TRBV5-6 and TRBJ2-5; D unclear. The CDR3 contains 14 residues. V was trimmed by 4 bases and J by 2 bases, leaving 12 bases between them. Germline CDR1 reads SGHDT; CDR2 reads YYEEEE. The CDR3 coding sequence is TGTGCCAGCAGCGAGACTGGAACTCAAGAGACCCAGTACTTC. It yields the protein CASSETGTQETQYF.

This clonotype was picked up many times. The chain combines TRBV9 with TRBJ2-2; weak D call: TRBD1 (6 bases). The CDR3 has 17 amino acids. Germline CDR1 SGDLS, CDR2 YYNGEE. V was cut by 4 bases and J by 0 bases, with 16 bases left in between. CDR3 residues: CASSILPGTTNTGELFF. CDR3 coding DNA: TGTGCCAGCAGCATATTACCCGGGACAACGAACACCGGGGAGCTGTTTTTT.

This clonotype has at least ten counts. V is TRBV6-5 and J is TRBJ2-5, with 7 bases aligning to TRBD1. This CDR3 is 14 amino acids long. With 4 bases clipped from V and 5 bases from J, the junction kept 7 bases outside the gene matches. The germline gives CDR1 MNHEY, CDR2 SVGAGI. The DNA for the CDR3 is TGTGCCAGCAGTTCCCAGACAGGGCTGGAGACCCAGTACTTC. Amino acids: CASSSQTGLETQYF.

The table lists this clonotype with many counts. The chain recombines TRBV28 with TRBJ2-3; 7 bases line up with TRBD2. Germline V gene lookup returns CDR1 MDHEN and CDR2 SYDVKM. This CDR3 is built from 18 residues. V lost 6 bases, J lost 2 bases, and 17 bases stayed unmatched. The CDR3 region is CASSTLASGLSFTDTQYF. As DNA, the CDR3 is TGTGCCAGCAGCACACTAGCGTCGGGTCTTTCATTCACAGATACGCAGTATTTT.

The table lists this clonotype with many counts. The chain links TRBV30 to TRBJ1-2; D might be TRBD1 (6 bases). Per the germline V gene, CDR1 is GTSNPN and CDR2 is SVGIG (reference sequence). V was clipped by 2 bases and J by 3 bases, with 25 bases between them. This CDR3 has 18 residues. CDR3: CAWSPIRTGTSSYYGYTF. CDR3 sequence (DNA): TGTGCCTGGAGTCCGATTCGGACCGGGACATCGTCCTACTATGGCTACACCTTC. The full variable domain, in which reference TRBV30 and TRBJ1-2 provide the parts outside the CDR3, is SQTIHQWPATLVQPVGSPLSLECTVEGTSNPNLYWYRQAAGRGLQLLFYSVGIGQISSEVPQNLSASRPQDRQFILSSKKLLLSDSGFYLCAWSPIRTGTSSYYGYTFGSGTRLTVV.

In its sample, this clonotype was seen many times. The gene calls are TRBV7-3 and TRBJ2-3, with D possibly matching TRBD2 (6 bases). With 4 bases removed from V and 3 bases from J, the gap between germline ends came to 14 bases. CDR1 and CDR2 from the germline V gene are SGHTA and FQGTGA. The CDR3 totals 15 residues. CDR3 amino acids: CASSSNRRGTDTQYF. Written as DNA, the CDR3 is TGTGCCAGCAGCTCCAACCGGCGGGGAACAGATACGCAGTATTTT.

Ten or more counts support this clonotype. The chain is built from TRBV27 and TRBJ1-5; D possibly corresponds to TRBD1 (6 bases). The CDR3 totals 15 residues. Germline V gives CDR1 MNHEY, CDR2 SMNVEV (reference sequence). V gave up 3 bases and J gave up 3 bases, with 12 bases separating them. CDR3 residues: CASSFTGRINQPQHF. CDR3 in DNA: TGTGCCAGCAGTTTCACAGGGAGAATCAATCAGCCCCAGCATTTT.

This clonotype was seen at least ten times. The J gene is TRBJ1-1, the V gene TRBV12-3 or TRBV12-4, with unresolved D. CDR3 length equals 17 residues. V lost 4 bases and J lost 1, with 19 bases in between. Here the CDR3 reads CASSSEGLLGRNTEAFF. DNA of the CDR3: TGTGCCAGCAGTTCAGAAGGGCTTCTAGGGAGGAACACTGAAGCTTTCTTT.

This clonotype was observed at least ten times. DNA for the CDR3: TGTGCCAGCAGCCAACCCGGGACTGCGGTCTATGGCTACACCTTC. Amino acid sequence: CASSQPGTAVYGYTF. The chain links TRBV3-1 to TRBJ1-2, with a possible D match to TRBD1 (5 bases). This CDR3 contains 15 residues. CDR1 is LGHDT and CDR2 is YNNKEL in the germline V gene (reference sequence). The germline V and J ends were trimmed by 2 bases and 4 bases, with 14 bases remaining between them.

This clonotype showed up many times. CDR3 sequence (DNA): TGTGCCAGCGGGCTAGCGGGGGGACGAGAGCAGTTCTTC. Its protein product is CASGLAGGREQFF. The chain joins TRBV6-1 to TRBJ2-1; the match to TRBD2 covers 11 bases. Trimming at V came to 8 bases and at J to 10 bases, leaving 7 bases not matched to a gene. Looked up from germline, CDR1 is MNHNS and CDR2 is SASEGT. The CDR3 spans 13 residues.

This clonotype was observed many times. This chain joins TRBV19 and TRBJ2-1, with TRBD2 identical over 8 bases. The CDR3 runs to 14 residues. V was clipped by 9 bases and J by 2 bases; unmatched bases: 6. Germline CDR1 and CDR2: LNHDA and SQIVND (reference sequence). The CDR3 is CASKSGGTYNEQFF. CDR3 DNA: TGTGCCAGCAAAAGCGGGGGTACCTACAATGAGCAGTTCTTC.

By sample fraction, this clonotype is medium-sized. In DNA, the CDR3 is TGCGCCAGCAGCTCGGGACTAGCGGGGAGATACGAGCAGTACTTC. It specifies CASSSGLAGRYEQYF. The genes are TRBV5-1 and TRBJ2-7, with 13 bases that match TRBD2. CDR1 is SGHRS and CDR2 is YFSETQ in the germline V gene. There are 15 residues in the CDR3. The junction had 4 bases not matched to a gene; V was cut back by 3 bases and J by 4 bases.

V gene TRBV7-2 combines with J gene TRBJ2-5; 8 nucleotides match TRBD2. Germline lookup yields CDR1 SGHTA and CDR2 FQGNSA. This CDR3 region has 15 residues. V shed 1 base, J shed 5 bases, and the junction held 6 bases outside the gene matches. CDR3 DNA sequence: TGTGCCAGCAGCTTAGGTTCGGGGGGGCCCGAGACCCAGTACTTC. This gives the protein CASSLGSGGPETQYF.

The chain has TRBV6-1 and TRBJ1-5, with D perhaps matching TRBD1 (5 bases). Germline loops: CDR1 MNHNS, CDR2 SASEGT. The ends were cut back, 6 bases at V and 5 bases at J, with 8 bases in the middle. CDR3 length: 12 residues. The CDR3 spells CASRDSYQPQHF. For the CDR3, the DNA is TGTGCCAGCAGAGACAGCTATCAGCCCCAGCATTTT.

In this sample, this clonotype turned up many times. The V call is TRBV3-1, the J call TRBJ2-3, with D hard to call. Germline V gives CDR1 LGHDT, CDR2 YNNKEL (reference sequence). This CDR3 comprises 13 residues. V was clipped by 1 base and J by 6 bases, with 8 bases between them. CDR3 bases: TGTGCCAGCAGCCAAGGTGGTATTGATACGCAGTATTTT. As protein: CASSQGGIDTQYF.

Many counts were recorded for this clonotype. This sequence joins TRBV15 and TRBJ2-1; D unclear. From germline, CDR1 is LNHNV and CDR2 YYDKDF (reference sequence). CDR3 length equals 14 residues. Trimming took off 0 bases at V and 6 bases at J, with 9 bases between the two ends. The CDR3 DNA sequence: TGTGCCACCAGCAGAGATCAAGCGATCAATGAGCAGTTCTTC. Translated: CATSRDQAINEQFF.

This clonotype was counted many times. The gene calls are TRBV7-2 and TRBJ2-3; no definite D call. This CDR3 has 15 residues. Trimming removed 1 base from V and 2 bases from J, with 10 bases in between. Germline CDR1 is SGHTA and CDR2 is FQGNSA. As DNA, the CDR3 is TGTGCCAGCAGCTTAGGTTTGTCAATCACAGATACGCAGTATTTT. Translating it yields CASSLGLSITDTQYF.

At least ten counts were recorded for this clonotype. This CDR3 reads CASHHKSSGANVLTF. As DNA, the CDR3 is TGTGCCAGCCACCACAAGAGCTCTGGGGCCAACGTCCTGACTTTC. The chain joins TRBV6-1 to TRBJ2-6, with D unresolved. The CDR3 runs 15 residues. Trimming removed 8 bases from V and 0 bases from J, with 11 bases in between. Germline lookup yields CDR1 MNHNS and CDR2 SASEGT.

This clonotype is labeled as medium-sized. The V gene is TRBV6-5, the J gene TRBJ1-2, with D maybe TRBD1 (5 bases). V gave up 5 bases and J gave up 2 bases, with 12 bases separating them. This CDR3 contains 14 residues. Germline V CDR1 and CDR2: MNHEY, SVGAGI. The CDR3 region has the DNA TGTGCCAGCAGTCCCAGGGACCGCAACTATGGCTACACCTTC. Amino acids: CASSPRDRNYGYTF.

This clonotype was counted many times. J is TRBJ2-5 and V is TRBV30; 8 bases agree with TRBD2. This CDR3 contains 13 residues. Germline V gives CDR1 GTSNPN, CDR2 SVGIG (reference sequence). With 8 bases clipped from V and 8 bases from J, the junction kept 13 bases outside the gene matches. This CDR3 is CAGQFGTSITQYF. The DNA of the CDR3 is TGTGCCGGCCAATTTGGGACTAGTATTACCCAGTACTTC.